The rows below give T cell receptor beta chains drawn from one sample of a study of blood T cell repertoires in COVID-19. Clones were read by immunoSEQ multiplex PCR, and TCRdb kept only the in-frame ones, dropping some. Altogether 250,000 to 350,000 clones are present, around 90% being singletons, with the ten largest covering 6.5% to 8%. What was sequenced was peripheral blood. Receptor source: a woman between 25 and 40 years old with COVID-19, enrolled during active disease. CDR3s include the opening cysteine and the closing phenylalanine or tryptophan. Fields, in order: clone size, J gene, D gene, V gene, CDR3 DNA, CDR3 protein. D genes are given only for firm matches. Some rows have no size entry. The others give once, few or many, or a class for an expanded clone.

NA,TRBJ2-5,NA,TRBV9,TGTGCCAGCAGCGTGGTCGGGACTTTCGGAGAGACCCAGTACTTC,CASSVVGTFGETQYF
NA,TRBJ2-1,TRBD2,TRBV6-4,TGTGCCAGCAGACGGGCCCCTAGCGGATATAATGAGCAGTTCTTC,CASRRAPSGYNEQFF
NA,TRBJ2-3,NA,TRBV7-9,TGTGCCAGCAGCTTAATCAATTGGAGGGGCTCAGATACGCAGTATTTT,CASSLINWRGSDTQYF
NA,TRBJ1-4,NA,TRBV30,TGTGCCGGAGGACTTAAGGAAAAACTGTTTTTT,CAGGLKEKLFF
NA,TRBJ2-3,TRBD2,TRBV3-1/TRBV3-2,TGTGCCAGCAGCCAAGGAGCGGGAGTCGGGGATACGCAGTATTTT,CASSQGAGVGDTQYF
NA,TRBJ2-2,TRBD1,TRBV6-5,TGTGCCAGCAGTCCAGGCAGGGGGTGGGCCGGGGAGCTGTTTTTT,CASSPGRGWAGELFF
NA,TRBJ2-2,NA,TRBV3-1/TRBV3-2,TGTGCCAGCAGCCACGTTATCAGACAGGACCCATCGGACACCGGGGAGCTGTTTTTT,CASSHVIRQDPSDTGELFF
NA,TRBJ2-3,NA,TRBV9,TGTGCCAGCAGCGTAGAGGGGATCACAGATACGCAGTATTTT,CASSVEGITDTQYF
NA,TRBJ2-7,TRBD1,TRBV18,TGTGCCAGCTCAAGGACGGACAGGGCCTACGAGCAGTACTTC,CASSRTDRAYEQYF
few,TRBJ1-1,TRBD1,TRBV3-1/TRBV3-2,TGTGCCAGCAGCTCGACAGGGGGGTCATACACTGAAGCTTTCTTT,CASSSTGGSYTEAFF
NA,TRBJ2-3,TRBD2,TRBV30,TGTGCCTGGAGGCCTACTAGCGGGAGGGCCACAGATACGCAGTATTTT,CAWRPTSGRATDTQYF
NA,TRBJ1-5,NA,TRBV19,TGTGCCACCTCGTGGCAGAGCAGGGGGCCCCAGCATTTT,CATSWQSRGPQHF
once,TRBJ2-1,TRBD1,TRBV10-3,TGTGCCATCGACCCAGGGGGAATTAACAACAATGAGCAGTTCTTC,CAIDPGGINNNEQFF
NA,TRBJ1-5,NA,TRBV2,TGTGCCAGCAGTAGGGAGACGGATCAGCCCCAGCATTTT,CASSRETDQPQHF
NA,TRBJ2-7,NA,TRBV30,TGTGCCTGGAGTGGGGAGTACGAGCAGTACTTC,CAWSGEYEQYF
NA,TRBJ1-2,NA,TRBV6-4,TGTGCCAGCAGTGACGGCGGGGGGGCTGGCTACACCTTC,CASSDGGGAGYTF
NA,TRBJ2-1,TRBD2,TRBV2,TGTGCCAGCAGTGAAGACTTGGCGGGAGACGGTGAGCAGTTCTTC,CASSEDLAGDGEQFF
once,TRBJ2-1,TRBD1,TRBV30,TGTGCCTGGACAGGGGGCTCCTACAATGAGCAGTTCTTC,CAWTGGSYNEQFF
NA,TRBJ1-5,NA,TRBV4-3,TGCGCCAGCAGCCAAGACAGGGCGGCGGATCAGCCCCAGCATTTT,CASSQDRAADQPQHF
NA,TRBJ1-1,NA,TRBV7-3,TGTGCCAGCAGCTTAACGGGGCAGGGAATAGCTTTCTTT,CASSLTGQGIAFF
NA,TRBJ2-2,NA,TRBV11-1,TGTGCCAGCAGCCCCGAGACAGGCACCGGGGAGCTGTTTTTT,CASSPETGTGELFF
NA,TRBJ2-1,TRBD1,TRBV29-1,TGCAGCGTCGGACAGGGACGATACAATGAGCAGTTCTTC,CSVGQGRYNEQFF
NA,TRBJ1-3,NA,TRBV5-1,TGCGCCAGCAGCTTGGGCCCCGGGACTGGAAACACCATATATTTT,CASSLGPGTGNTIYF
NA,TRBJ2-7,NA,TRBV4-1,TGCGCCAGCAGCCAAGCCGAGACAAGAACTGACGAGCAGTACTTC,CASSQAETRTDEQYF
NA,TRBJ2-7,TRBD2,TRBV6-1,TGTGCCAGCAGTGAAACAGCGGGAAGGTTCTACGAGCAGTACTTC,CASSETAGRFYEQYF
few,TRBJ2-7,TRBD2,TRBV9,TGTGCCAGCAGCGTATCGTGGGAGGGCCATGAGCAGTACTTC,CASSVSWEGHEQYF
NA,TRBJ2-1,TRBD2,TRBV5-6,TGTGCCAGCAGCTTTCTAGCGGGAGGGCCCTACAATGAGCAGTTCTTC,CASSFLAGGPYNEQFF
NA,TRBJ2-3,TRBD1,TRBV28,TGTGCCAGCAGTAAGACAGGGGGGGCAGATACGCAGTATTTT,CASSKTGGADTQYF
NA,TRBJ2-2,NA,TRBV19,TGTGCCAGTAGCTCTCCAGGGGGGAGAGGTTTACGGGGAGCTGTTTTT,CASSSPGGRGLRGAVF
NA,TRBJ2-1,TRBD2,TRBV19,TGTGCCAGTAGTCTGGGAGGGGATTACAATGAGCAGTTCTTC,CASSLGGDYNEQFF
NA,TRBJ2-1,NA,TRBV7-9,TGTGCCAGCAGCTTAGACAGTGACAATGAGCAGTTCTTC,CASSLDSDNEQFF
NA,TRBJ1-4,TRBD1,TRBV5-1,TGCGCCAGCAGCGCAACAGGGGGCGGTGAAAAACTGTTTTTT,CASSATGGGEKLFF
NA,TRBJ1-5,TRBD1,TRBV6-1,TGTGCCAGCAGTGATCGGACAGGGGGCAATCAGCCCCAGCATTTT,CASSDRTGGNQPQHF
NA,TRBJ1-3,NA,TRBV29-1,TGCAGCGTCGAAGGGGCCGGAAACACCATATATTTT,CSVEGAGNTIYF
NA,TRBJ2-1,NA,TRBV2,TGTGCCAGCAGCAGGACAAGTCCTATGGATGAGCAGTTCTTC,CASSRTSPMDEQFF
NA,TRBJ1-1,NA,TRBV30,TGTGCCTGGAAGGAGACTGTGAACACTGAAGCTTTCTTT,CAWKETVNTEAFF
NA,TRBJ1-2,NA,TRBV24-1,TGTGCCACCAGTGATTTCGGACAAGCAAGAGGCTACACCTTC,CATSDFGQARGYTF
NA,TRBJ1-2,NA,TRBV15,TGTGCCACCAGCAGAGAGGGCAGGGTGAGTGGTGGCTACACCTTC,CATSREGRVSGGYTF
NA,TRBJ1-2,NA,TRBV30,TGTGCCTGGACGGGGACTAACTATGGCTACACCTTC,CAWTGTNYGYTF
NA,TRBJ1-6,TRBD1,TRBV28,TGTGCCAGCAGACTAAGACAGGGGAATTCACCCCTCCACTTT,CASRLRQGNSPLHF
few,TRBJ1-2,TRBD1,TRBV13,TGTGCCAGCAGCTTATACGACAGGGGATATGGCTACACCTTC,CASSLYDRGYGYTF
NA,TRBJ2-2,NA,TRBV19,TGTGCCAGTAGTATCCTGATCCCGGGGGACACCGGGGAGCTGTTTTTT,CASSILIPGDTGELFF
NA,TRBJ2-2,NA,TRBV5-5,TGTGCCAGCACCGGGGATGGGGTACCCGGGGAGCTGTTTTTT,CASTGDGVPGELFF
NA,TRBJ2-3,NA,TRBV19,TGTGCCAGTAGTCCGGACGGACAGCAAGATACGCAGTATTTT,CASSPDGQQDTQYF
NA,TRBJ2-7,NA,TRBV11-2,TGTGCCAGCAGCTTAGATGGGGGCTCAGTGCAGTACTTC,CASSLDGGSVQYF
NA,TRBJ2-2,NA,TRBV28,TGTGCCACCAGAGCGGGCCGGGTGAACACCGGGGAGCTGTTTTTT,CATRAGRVNTGELFF
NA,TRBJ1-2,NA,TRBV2,TGTGCCAGCAGTCTGGGCCAAATCGGGGATGGCTACACCTTC,CASSLGQIGDGYTF
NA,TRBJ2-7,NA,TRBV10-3,TGTGCCATCAGTGAGTCGGGAGAGGAGAGCTACGAGCAGTACTTC,CAISESGEESYEQYF
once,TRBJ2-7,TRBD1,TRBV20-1,TGCAGTGCTTACAGGGGTTACGAGCAGTACTTC,CSAYRGYEQYF
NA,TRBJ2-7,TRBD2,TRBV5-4,TGTGCCAGCAGCCTTAGCGGGCTCGTCTCCTACGAGCAGTACTTC,CASSLSGLVSYEQYF
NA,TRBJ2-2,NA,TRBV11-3,TGTGCCAGCAGCCCAAGGGCGGGCACCGGGGAGCTGTTTTTT,CASSPRAGTGELFF
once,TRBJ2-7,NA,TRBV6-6,TGTGCCAGCAGTGTGACAGCCTACGAGCAGTACTTC,CASSVTAYEQYF